The TCR beta chain under discussion was sequenced for a study of T cell responses to AZD1222 COVID-19 vaccine. Deletions cut 7 bases from V and 5 bases from J, with 8 bases between. CDR3 length: 12 amino acids. Sequencing used immunoSEQ multiplex PCR; TCRdb keeps in-frame clones, though not all of them. Among roughly 130,000 clones, 80% to 90% were seen once, and the ten largest hold 1.5% to 2%. This sequence originates from an adult in good health. This chain links TRBV12-3 or TRBV12-4 with TRBJ2-2; D is ambiguous. Sequences were derived from peripheral blood, sampled on day 0 of AZD1222 vaccination. The CDR3 here is CASNILTGELFF. CDR3 DNA sequence: TGTGCCAGCAATATCCTGACCGGGGAGCTGTTTTTT.